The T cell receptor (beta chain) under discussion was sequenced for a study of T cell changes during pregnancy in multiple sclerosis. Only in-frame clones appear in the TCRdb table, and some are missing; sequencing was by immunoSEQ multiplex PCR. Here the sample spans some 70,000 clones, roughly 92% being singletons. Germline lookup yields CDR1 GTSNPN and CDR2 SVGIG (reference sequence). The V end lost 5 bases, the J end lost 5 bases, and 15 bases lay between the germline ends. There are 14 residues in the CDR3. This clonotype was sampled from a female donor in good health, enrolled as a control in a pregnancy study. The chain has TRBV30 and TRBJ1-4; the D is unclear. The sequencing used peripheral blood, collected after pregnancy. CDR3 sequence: CAWDLGHSNEKLFF. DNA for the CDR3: TGTGCCTGGGACCTGGGCCATTCCAATGAAAAACTGTTTTTT.